The next 9 T cell receptor beta chains were all read from a single sample in a study of blood T cell repertoires in COVID-19. Sequenced by immunoSEQ multiplex PCR; TCRdb stores in-frame clones only, minus some. The data contain hundreds of thousands of clones, roughly nine tenths of them singletons. Sequencing used peripheral blood. The receptors originated from a woman in her forties or fifties with acute or convalescent COVID-19.

The rearrangement joins TRBV7-2 to TRBJ2-7; the D gene is possibly TRBD2 (6 bases). From germline, CDR1 is SGHTA and CDR2 FQGNSA. The CDR3 covers 17 residues. V was clipped by 1 base and J by 6 bases, with 22 bases between them. The CDR3 region has the DNA TGTGCCAGCAGCTTAGAGAGAGGGAGGCCCAGAGTCGGCGAGCAGTACTTC. This encodes CASSLERGRPRVGEQYF.

In this sample, this clone turned up once. The J gene is TRBJ1-1, the V gene TRBV27; possibly TRBD1 for D (6 bases). The V end was cut by 9 bases, the J end by 1 base, with 15 bases between. The CDR3 extends over 14 amino acids. Germline CDR1 MNHEY, CDR2 SMNVEV (reference sequence). CDR3 DNA sequence: TGTGCCAGTCGATTGAACAGGGAGAACACTGAAGCTTTCTTT. This translates into CASRLNRENTEAFF.

J is TRBJ2-7 and V is TRBV6-2 or TRBV6-3, with no clear D. The CDR3 is 11 amino acids. CDR1 and CDR2 from the germline V gene are MNHEY and SVGEGT. Trimming pared 3 bases from V and 3 bases from J, leaving 3 bases between. For the CDR3, the DNA is TGTGCCAGCAGTTATATCTACGAGCAGTACTTC. Its translation is CASSYIYEQYF.

Comments on this clone: One end of the junction does not line up with germline, which may come from a read error. The chain employs TRBV6-5 and TRBJ1-1, with D perhaps TRBD1 (6 bases). Germline loops: CDR1 MNHEY, CDR2 SVGAGI. The CDR3 extends over 12 amino acids. This CDR3 reads CASSYGDTEAFF. The DNA for the CDR3 is TGTGCCAGCAGTTACGGGGACACGGAAGCTTTCTTT.

This clone was seen only once. This chain links TRBV7-2 with TRBJ2-1; no firm D call. The CDR3 loop spans 13 amino acids. The germline V and J ends were trimmed by 5 bases and 7 bases, with 12 bases remaining between them. Germline-derived CDR1 and CDR2 are SGHTA and FQGNSA. The CDR3 DNA reads as TGTGCCAGCAGCCTTCTCCTACGGAATGAGCAGTTCTTC. As protein: CASSLLLRNEQFF.

V gene TRBV11-3 combines with J gene TRBJ2-2, with 8 bases matching TRBD2. The junction had 7 bases not matched to a gene; V was cut back by 7 bases and J by 3 bases. The CDR3 is 15 amino acids. Germline CDR1 reads SGHNT; CDR2 reads YENEEA. The CDR3 here is CASKVGGEDTGELFF. The CDR3 nucleotides are TGTGCCAGCAAAGTCGGGGGGGAGGACACCGGGGAGCTGTTTTTT.

This clone occurred a few times. The chain has TRBV3-1 (or the pseudogene TRBV3-2) and TRBJ1-6; D not resolved. V was clipped by 0 bases and J by 3 bases, with 12 bases between them. This CDR3 region has 17 residues. CDR1 LGHDT and CDR2 YNNKEL come from the germline V gene (reference sequence). In DNA, the CDR3 is TGTGCCAGCAGCCAAGATTTAGAGCCCGACTATAATTCACCCCTCCACTTT. Translating gives CASSQDLEPDYNSPLHF.

This clone occurred once. V and J are TRBV27 and TRBJ2-3, with D perhaps matching TRBD2 (6 bases). CDR1 and CDR2 (germline): MNHEY, SMNVEV (reference sequence). The CDR3 totals 16 residues. V was cut by 5 bases and J by 5 bases, with 20 bases left in between. The CDR3 region has the DNA TGTGCCAGCAGTATTTTCGGGACTGTCGGGGGAGATACGCAGTATTTT. It codes for CASSIFGTVGGDTQYF.

The rearrangement links TRBV3-1 (or the pseudogene TRBV3-2) to TRBJ2-7; TRBD1 aligns across 7 bases. Looked up from germline, CDR1 is LGHDT and CDR2 is YNNKEL (reference sequence). Trimming at V came to 6 bases and at J to 7 bases, leaving 6 bases not matched to a gene. There are 12 residues in the CDR3. The CDR3 nucleotides read TGTGCCAGCAGTTACAGGGGAACGGAGCAGTACTTC. Translation gives CASSYRGTEQYF.